This T cell receptor (beta chain) comes out of a study of T cell responses to AZD1222 COVID-19 vaccine. Profiled with immunoSEQ multiplex PCR; TCRdb holds only in-frame clones, not every one. Among 100,000 to 150,000 clones listed, 90% were seen once. This clone was observed a single time. Its specificity is not known. Findings of the study overall: Repertoire collection took place solely once the T cell response had peaked. It should be noted that donors were predominantly white British and more often female, and clonal diversity was possibly underestimated.

CDR3 length equals 14 residues. V lost 3 bases to trimming and J lost 7 bases, with 11 bases between them. Germline lookup yields CDR1 SGHRS and CDR2 YFSETQ. The clonotype comes from an adult in good health. The rearrangement uses TRBV5-1 and TRBJ1-6; possible D gene TRBD1, 5 bases. The sample here was peripheral blood, taken on day 0 of AZD1222 vaccination. In DNA, the CDR3 is TGCGCCAGCAGCTCGGGGGATGGGAATTCACCCCTCCACTTT. Its translation is CASSSGDGNSPLHF.